Listed below are T cell receptor beta chains from one sample, sequenced in a study of CD8 T cells in ankylosing spondylitis. TCRdb passed the 5' RACE reads through MiXCR, listing each CDR3 protein once. The table has almost 45,000 distinct CDR3 sequences, 11% seen once; the top ten hold 1.3% to 1.5%. Sequenced sample: blood, either unsorted or a sorted T cell fraction (not recorded which). These receptors came from a male donor with ankylosing spondylitis or in good health (not recorded which). Each CDR3 is given with its conserved first and last residue. A D gene is named only where the DNA matches it firmly. Only part of the rows carry a size: once, few, many, or a class if the clone is expanded.

clone_size	v_call	d_call	j_call	cdr3_nt	cdr3_aa
many	TRBV5-1	NA	TRBJ2-2	TGCGCCAGCAGCCATGACAGAAACACCGGGGAGCTGTTTTTT	CASSHDRNTGELFF
many	TRBV5-1	NA	TRBJ1-1	TGCGCCAGCAGCTGGACCCCAGTGGAGAACACTGAAGCTTTCTTT	CASSWTPVENTEAFF
few	TRBV7-7	TRBD1	TRBJ1-4	TGTGCCAGCAGCCCCGGGACAGGGTCTGAAAAACTGTTTTTT	CASSPGTGSEKLFF
few	TRBV27	NA	TRBJ1-5	TGTGCCAGCAGTTCACGCCCGGGGATAGGGCCATCTTACCCCCAGCATTTT	CASSSRPGIGPSYPQHF
many	TRBV4-1	NA	TRBJ2-7	TGCGCCAGCAGCCAAGATAAAGGGGGACAGCAGTACTTC	CASSQDKGGQQYF
many	TRBV12-3/TRBV12-4	NA	TRBJ2-1	TGTGCCAGCAGTTTAAACCGGGGATGGGAGCAGTTCTTC	CASSLNRGWEQFF
many	TRBV3-1	TRBD1	TRBJ1-4	TGTGCCAGCAGCCAAGATACCGGACAGGGTAGACTGTTTTTT	CASSQDTGQGRLFF
many	TRBV5-1	NA	TRBJ1-1	TGCGCCAGCAGCCGTAGGGAAGGGGGGAACACTGAAGCTTTCTTT	CASSRREGGNTEAFF
few	TRBV7-2	TRBD1	TRBJ1-2	TGTGCCAGCAGCTTAATAGGGACAGGGGTGGGCTACACCTTC	CASSLIGTGVGYTF
NA	TRBV2	NA	TRBJ2-1	TGTGTCAGCTCGACGGCAGGACACAATGAGCAGTTCTTC	CVSSTAGHNEQFF
many	TRBV5-1	NA	TRBJ1-3	TGCGCCAGCAGCTTGGCGACGGGCTCTGGAAACACCATATATTTT	CASSLATGSGNTIYF
NA	TRBV10-2	TRBD2	TRBJ2-1	TGCGCCAGCAGGCTAGCGGGGGGTAATGAGCAGTTCTTC	CASRLAGGNEQFF
NA	TRBV5-1	NA	TRBJ2-2	TGCGCCAGCAGCTTGCCACGTAACACCGGGGAGCTGTTTTTT	CASSLPRNTGELFF
many	TRBV5-1	NA	TRBJ1-2	TGCGCCAGCAGCTTGAGCCTCAGGTCGTATGGCTACACCTTC	CASSLSLRSYGYTF